The 8 T cell receptor beta chains below come from one sample, sequenced in a study of beta chain features in type 1 diabetes. Expressed TCRB transcripts were sequenced after all isolated RNA was converted to cDNA. The data were produced by immunoSEQ multiplex PCR, yet TCRdb's version contains in-frame clones alone and is incomplete. Found here are about 450,000 clones, roughly an eighth of them singletons; the top ten hold approximately 0.05%. Sequenced: naive CD4+ T cells from blood. These receptors all stem from a woman between 18 and 29 years old in good health.

In its sample, this clone was seen a few times. This CDR3 is CASSGVLEQYV. CDR3 coding DNA: TGTGCCAGCAGTGGAGTTCTCGAGCAGTACGTC. The chain joins TRBV6-1 to TRBJ2-7, with D hard to call. This CDR3 is built from 11 residues. From germline, CDR1 is MNHNS and CDR2 SASEGT. The V gene lost 4 bases and the J gene lost 6 bases, with 7 bases spanning the gap.

The chain recombines TRBV7-7 with TRBJ2-1; TRBD2 matches 8 bases. The CDR3 loop spans 15 amino acids. The germline CDR1 and CDR2 sequences are SSHAT and FNYEAQ (reference sequence). Trimming took 4 bases from V and 3 from J; bases not matched to a gene: 5. The CDR3 DNA reads TGTGCCAGCAGCTCTCCCGGGACTAGCTACAATGAGCAGTTCTTC. Protein sequence: CASSSPGTSYNEQFF.

The rearrangement joins TRBV7-2 to TRBJ2-4, with D unclear. V gave up 5 bases and J gave up 0 bases, with 8 bases separating them. Germline CDR1 reads SGHTA; CDR2 reads FQGNSA. The CDR3 contains 14 residues. CDR3 residues: CASSPEIAKNIQYF. The CDR3 DNA is TGTGCCAGCAGCCCGGAGATAGCCAAAAACATTCAGTACTTC. Using reference TRBV7-2 and TRBJ2-4 for the parts outside the CDR3, the full variable domain is GAGVSQSPSNKVTEKGKDVELRCDPISGHTALYWYRQSLGQGLEFLIYFQGNSAPDKSGLPSDRFSAERTGGSVSTLTIQRTQQEDSAVYLCASSPEIAKNIQYFGAGTRLSVL.

V is TRBV4-2 and J is TRBJ1-4; D is unresolved. V shed 1 base and J shed 8 bases, with 8 bases lying between them. The germline gives CDR1 LGHNA, CDR2 YNFKEQ. The CDR3 has 13 residues. Here the CDR3 DNA reads TGTGCCAGCAGCCAAGCTTCGGCCGAAAAACTGTTTTTT. It is translated as CASSQASAEKLFF.

The chain carries TRBV5-6 and TRBJ1-6; D not resolved. Germline CDR1 reads SGHDT; CDR2 reads YYEEEE. The CDR3 has 13 residues. The V end lost 0 bases, the J end lost 7 bases, and 5 bases lay between the germline ends. The CDR3 DNA follows: TGTGCCAGCAGCTTGGAGAGGAATTCACCCCTCCACTTT. Its protein is CASSLERNSPLHF.

This clone was picked up a small number of times. This could be a read error, since a much larger clone is one nucleotide away. The chain has TRBV7-9 and TRBJ2-3; no clear D gene. Germline lookup yields CDR1 SEHNR and CDR2 FQNEAQ (reference sequence). Trimming removed 5 bases from V and 2 bases from J, with 2 bases in between. The CDR3 extends over 11 amino acids. CDR3 residues: CASSATDTQYF. The CDR3 DNA sequence: TGTGCCAGCAGCGCCACAGATACGCAGTATTTT.

V usage is TRBV7-8 and J usage is TRBJ2-3; TRBD2 agrees at 9 bases. CDR1 and CDR2 from the germline V gene are SGHVS and FQNEAQ. This CDR3 region has 14 residues. V was pared by 6 bases and J by 1 base, with 2 bases of the junction left unmatched. The CDR3 is CASRRLAGTDTQYF. In nucleotides, the CDR3 is TGTGCCAGCAGGAGACTAGCGGGCACAGATACGCAGTATTTT.

This clone was observed at least ten times. The rearrangement joins TRBV4-3 to TRBJ2-3, with D possibly being TRBD1 (6 bases). The CDR3 totals 13 residues. Germline V gene lookup returns CDR1 LGHNA and CDR2 YSLEER. V was shortened by 8 bases and J by 0 bases, with 9 bases between the two germline ends. CDR3 protein: CASRQASTDTQYF. CDR3 nucleotide sequence: TGCGCCAGCCGACAGGCAAGCACAGATACGCAGTATTTT.